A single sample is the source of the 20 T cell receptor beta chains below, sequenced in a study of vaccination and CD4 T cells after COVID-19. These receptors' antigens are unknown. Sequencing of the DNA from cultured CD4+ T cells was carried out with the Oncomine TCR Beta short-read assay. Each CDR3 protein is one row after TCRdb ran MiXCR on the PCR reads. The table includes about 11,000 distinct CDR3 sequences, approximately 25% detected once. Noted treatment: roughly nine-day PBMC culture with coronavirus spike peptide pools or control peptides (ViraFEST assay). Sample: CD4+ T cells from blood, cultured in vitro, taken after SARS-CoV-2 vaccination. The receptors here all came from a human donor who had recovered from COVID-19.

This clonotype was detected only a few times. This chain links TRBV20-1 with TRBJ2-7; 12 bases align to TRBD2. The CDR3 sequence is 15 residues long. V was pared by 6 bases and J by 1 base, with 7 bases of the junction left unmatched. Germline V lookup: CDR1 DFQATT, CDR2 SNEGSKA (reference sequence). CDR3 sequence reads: CSAKPGTSGSYEQYF. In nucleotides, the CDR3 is TGCAGTGCCAAGCCCGGGACTAGCGGGTCCTACGAGCAGTACTTC.

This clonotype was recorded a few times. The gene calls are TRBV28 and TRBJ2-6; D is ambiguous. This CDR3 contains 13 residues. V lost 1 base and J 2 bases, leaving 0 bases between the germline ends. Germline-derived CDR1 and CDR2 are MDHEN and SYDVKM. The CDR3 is CASSLSGANVLTF. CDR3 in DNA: TGTGCCAGCAGTTTATCTGGGGCCAACGTCCTGACTTTC.

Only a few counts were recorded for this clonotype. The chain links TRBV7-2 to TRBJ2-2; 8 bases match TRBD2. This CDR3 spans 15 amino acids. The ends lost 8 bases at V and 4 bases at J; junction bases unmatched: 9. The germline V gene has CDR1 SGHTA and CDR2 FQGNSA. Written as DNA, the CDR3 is TGTGCCAGCGGTCGGGGGGGGCGGGTCACCGGGGAGCTGTTTTTT. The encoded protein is CASGRGGRVTGELFF.

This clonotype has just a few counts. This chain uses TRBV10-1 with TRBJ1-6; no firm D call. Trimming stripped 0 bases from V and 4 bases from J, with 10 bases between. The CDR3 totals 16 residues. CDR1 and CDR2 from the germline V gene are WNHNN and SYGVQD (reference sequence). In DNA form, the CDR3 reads TGCGCCAGCAGTGAGTCAAGGGCAGGATATAATTCACCCCTCCACTTT. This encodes CASSESRAGYNSPLHF.

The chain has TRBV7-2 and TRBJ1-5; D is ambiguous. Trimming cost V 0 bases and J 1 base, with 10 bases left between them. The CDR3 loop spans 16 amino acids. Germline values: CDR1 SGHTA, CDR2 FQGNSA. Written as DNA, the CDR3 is TGTGCCAGCAGCTTAGCCGGGATTTCGAGCAATCAGCCCCAGCATTTT. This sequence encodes CASSLAGISSNQPQHF. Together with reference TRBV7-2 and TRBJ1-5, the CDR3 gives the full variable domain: GAGVSQSPSNKVTEKGKDVELRCDPISGHTALYWYRQSLGQGLEFLIYFQGNSAPDKSGLPSDRFSAERTGGSVSTLTIQRTQQEDSAVYLCASSLAGISSNQPQHFGDGTRLSIL.

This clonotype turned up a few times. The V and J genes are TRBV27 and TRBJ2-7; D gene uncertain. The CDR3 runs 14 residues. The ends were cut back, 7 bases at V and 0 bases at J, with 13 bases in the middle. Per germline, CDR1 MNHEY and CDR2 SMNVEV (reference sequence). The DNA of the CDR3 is TGTGCCAGCACAGTTCATGGGAACTCCTACGAGCAGTACTTC. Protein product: CASTVHGNSYEQYF.

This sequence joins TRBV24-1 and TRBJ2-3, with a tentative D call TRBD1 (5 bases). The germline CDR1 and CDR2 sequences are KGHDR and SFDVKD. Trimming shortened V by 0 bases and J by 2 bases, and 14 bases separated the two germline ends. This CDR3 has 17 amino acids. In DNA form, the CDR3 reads TGTGCCACCAGTGATTTGGGAACAGGAGCTGACACAGATACGCAGTATTTT. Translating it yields CATSDLGTGADTDTQYF.

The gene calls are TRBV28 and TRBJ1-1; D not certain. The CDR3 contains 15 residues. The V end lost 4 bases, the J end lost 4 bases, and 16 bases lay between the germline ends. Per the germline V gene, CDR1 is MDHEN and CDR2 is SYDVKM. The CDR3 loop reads CASSSLERVATEAFF. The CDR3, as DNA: TGTGCCAGCAGTTCCCTAGAGCGGGTAGCCACTGAAGCTTTCTTT.

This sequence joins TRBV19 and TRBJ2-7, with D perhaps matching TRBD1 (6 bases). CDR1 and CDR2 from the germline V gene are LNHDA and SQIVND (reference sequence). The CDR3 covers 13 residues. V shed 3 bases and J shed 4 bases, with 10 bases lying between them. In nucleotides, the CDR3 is TGTGCCAGTAGTATGCAGGGGAGATACGAGCAGTACTTC. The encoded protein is CASSMQGRYEQYF.

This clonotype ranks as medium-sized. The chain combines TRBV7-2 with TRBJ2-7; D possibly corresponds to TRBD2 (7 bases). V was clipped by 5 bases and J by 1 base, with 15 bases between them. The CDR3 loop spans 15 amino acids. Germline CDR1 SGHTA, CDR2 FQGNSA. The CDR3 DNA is TGTGCCAGCAGCCGAGGGGGGGGTACTTCCTACGAGCAGTACTTC. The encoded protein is CASSRGGGTSYEQYF.

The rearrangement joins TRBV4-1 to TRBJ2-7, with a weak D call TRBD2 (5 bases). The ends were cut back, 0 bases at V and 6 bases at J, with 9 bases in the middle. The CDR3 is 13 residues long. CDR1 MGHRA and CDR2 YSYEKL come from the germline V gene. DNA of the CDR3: TGCGCCAGCAGCCAAGAAGAGCGGCGCGAGCAGTACTTC. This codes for CASSQEERREQYF.

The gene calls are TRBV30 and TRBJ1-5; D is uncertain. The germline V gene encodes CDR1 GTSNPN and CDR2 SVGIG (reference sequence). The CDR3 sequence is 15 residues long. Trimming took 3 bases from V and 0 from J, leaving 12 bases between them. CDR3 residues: CAWRSAETSNQPQHF. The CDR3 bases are TGTGCCTGGAGATCAGCGGAGACTAGCAATCAGCCCCAGCATTTT.

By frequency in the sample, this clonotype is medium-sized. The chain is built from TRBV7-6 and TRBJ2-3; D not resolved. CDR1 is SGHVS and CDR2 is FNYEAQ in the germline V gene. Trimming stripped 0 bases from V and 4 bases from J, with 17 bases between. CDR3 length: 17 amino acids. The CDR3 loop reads CASSLASARNGPDTQYF. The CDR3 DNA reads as TGTGCCAGCAGCTTAGCTTCGGCCCGCAACGGCCCAGATACGCAGTATTTT.

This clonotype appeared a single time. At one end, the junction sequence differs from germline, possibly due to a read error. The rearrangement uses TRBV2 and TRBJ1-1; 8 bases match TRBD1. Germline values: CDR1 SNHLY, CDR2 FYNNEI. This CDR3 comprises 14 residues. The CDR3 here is CASTEQGVNTEAFF. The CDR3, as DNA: TGTGCCAGCACTGAACAGGGGGTGAACACTGAAGCTTTCTTT. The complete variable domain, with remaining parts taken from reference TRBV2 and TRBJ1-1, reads EPEVTQTPSHQVTQMGQEVILRCVPISNHLYFYWYRQILGQKVEFLVSFYNNEISEKSEIFDDQFSVERPDGSNFTLKIRSTKLEDSAMYFCASTEQGVNTEAFFGQGTRLTVV.

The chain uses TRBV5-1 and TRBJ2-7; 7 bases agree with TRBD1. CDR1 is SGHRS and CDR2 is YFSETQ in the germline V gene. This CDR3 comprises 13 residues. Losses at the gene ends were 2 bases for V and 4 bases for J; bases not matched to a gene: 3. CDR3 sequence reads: CASSFGTAYEQYF. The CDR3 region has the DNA TGCGCCAGCAGCTTCGGGACAGCTTACGAGCAGTACTTC.

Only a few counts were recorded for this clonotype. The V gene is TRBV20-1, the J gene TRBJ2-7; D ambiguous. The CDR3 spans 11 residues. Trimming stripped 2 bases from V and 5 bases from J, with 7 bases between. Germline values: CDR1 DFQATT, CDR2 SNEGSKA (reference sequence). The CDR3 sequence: CSARNRHEQYF. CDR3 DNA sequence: TGCAGTGCTAGAAATAGACACGAGCAGTACTTC.

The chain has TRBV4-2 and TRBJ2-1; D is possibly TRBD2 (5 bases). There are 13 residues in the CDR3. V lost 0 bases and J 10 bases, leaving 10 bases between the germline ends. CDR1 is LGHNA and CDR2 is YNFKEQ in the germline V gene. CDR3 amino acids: CASSQEYGGEQFF. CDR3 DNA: TGTGCCAGCAGCCAAGAGTATGGCGGGGAGCAGTTCTTC.

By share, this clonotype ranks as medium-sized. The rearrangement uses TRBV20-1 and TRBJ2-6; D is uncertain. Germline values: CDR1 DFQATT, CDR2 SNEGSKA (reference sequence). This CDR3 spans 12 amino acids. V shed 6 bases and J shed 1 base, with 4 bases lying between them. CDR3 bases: TGCAGTGCAGGGTCTGGGGCCAACGTCCTGACTTTC. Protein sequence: CSAGSGANVLTF.

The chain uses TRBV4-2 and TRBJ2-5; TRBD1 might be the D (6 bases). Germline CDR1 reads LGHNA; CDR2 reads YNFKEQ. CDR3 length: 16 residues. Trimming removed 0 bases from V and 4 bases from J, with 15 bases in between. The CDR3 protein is CASSQDPLGGRETQYF. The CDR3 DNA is TGTGCCAGCAGCCAAGACCCCTTAGGGGGTAGAGAGACCCAGTACTTC.

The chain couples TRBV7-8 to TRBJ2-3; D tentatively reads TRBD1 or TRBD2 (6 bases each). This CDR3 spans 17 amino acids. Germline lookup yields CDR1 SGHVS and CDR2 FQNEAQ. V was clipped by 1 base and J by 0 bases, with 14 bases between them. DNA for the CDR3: TGTGCCAGCAGCTTAGTAGGGGGGACAAGGAGCACAGATACGCAGTATTTT. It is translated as CASSLVGGTRSTDTQYF.